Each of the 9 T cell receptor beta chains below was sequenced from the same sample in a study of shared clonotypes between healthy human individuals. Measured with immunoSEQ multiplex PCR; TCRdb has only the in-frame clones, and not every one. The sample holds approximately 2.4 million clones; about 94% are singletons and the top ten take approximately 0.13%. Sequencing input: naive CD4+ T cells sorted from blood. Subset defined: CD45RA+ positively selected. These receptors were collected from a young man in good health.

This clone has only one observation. This CDR3 is CATEVGTSGYEQYF. The DNA of the CDR3 is TGTGCCACGGAGGTAGGGACTAGCGGCTACGAGCAGTACTTC. The V gene is TRBV10-3, the J gene TRBJ2-7; the match to TRBD2 covers 11 bases. Trimming took 10 bases from V and 3 from J; bases not matched to a gene: 8. Germline-derived CDR1 and CDR2 are ENHRY and SYGVKD. There are 14 residues in the CDR3.

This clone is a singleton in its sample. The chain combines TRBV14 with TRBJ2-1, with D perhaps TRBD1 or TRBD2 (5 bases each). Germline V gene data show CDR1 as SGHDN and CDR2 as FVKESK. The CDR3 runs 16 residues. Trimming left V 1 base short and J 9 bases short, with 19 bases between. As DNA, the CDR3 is TGTGCCAGCAGCCAAGCCGGTACAGGCCGGCGGGCTGAGCAGTTCTTC. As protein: CASSQAGTGRRAEQFF.

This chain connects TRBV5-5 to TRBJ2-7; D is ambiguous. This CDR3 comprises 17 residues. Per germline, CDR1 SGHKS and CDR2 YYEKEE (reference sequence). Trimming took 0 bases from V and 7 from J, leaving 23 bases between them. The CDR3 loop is CASSLGMFERPGQEQYF. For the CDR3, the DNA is TGTGCCAGCAGCTTGGGGATGTTTGAACGCCCCGGGCAGGAGCAGTACTTC.

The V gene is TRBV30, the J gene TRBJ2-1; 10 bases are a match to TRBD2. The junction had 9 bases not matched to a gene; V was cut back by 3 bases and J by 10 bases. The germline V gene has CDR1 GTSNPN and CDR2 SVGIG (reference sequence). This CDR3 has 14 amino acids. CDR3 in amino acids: CAWRQRGGILEQFF. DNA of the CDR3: TGTGCCTGGAGACAGCGGGGGGGCATCCTCGAGCAGTTCTTC.

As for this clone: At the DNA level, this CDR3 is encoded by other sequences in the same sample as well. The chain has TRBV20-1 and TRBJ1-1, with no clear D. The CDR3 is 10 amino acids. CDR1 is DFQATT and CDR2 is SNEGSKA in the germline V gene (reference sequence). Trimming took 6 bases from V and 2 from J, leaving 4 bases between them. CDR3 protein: CSAINTEAFF. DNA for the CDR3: TGCAGTGCGATTAACACTGAAGCTTTCTTT.

The DNA of the CDR3 is TGTGCCAGCAGCTTAACAACAGGGCCAAAGGAGACCCAGTACTTC. As protein: CASSLTTGPKETQYF. The genes are TRBV13 and TRBJ2-5, with D perhaps matching TRBD1 (6 bases). V lost 2 bases and J lost 5, with 15 bases in between. The CDR3 is 15 residues long. The germline V gene encodes CDR1 PRHDT and CDR2 FYEKMQ (reference sequence). Complete variable domain (other parts from reference TRBV13 and TRBJ2-5): AAGVIQSPRHLIKEKRETATLKCYPIPRHDTVYWYQQGPGQDPQFLISFYEKMQSDKGSIPDRFSAQQFSDYHSELNMSSLELGDSALYFCASSLTTGPKETQYFGPGTRLLVL.

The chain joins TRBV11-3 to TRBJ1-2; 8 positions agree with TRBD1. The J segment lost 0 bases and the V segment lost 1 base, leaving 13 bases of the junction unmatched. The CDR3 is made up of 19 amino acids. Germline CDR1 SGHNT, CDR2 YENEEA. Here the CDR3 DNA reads TGTGCCAGCAGCTTAGGAGGCGGCAGGGGGCCAAGGGCTAACTATGGCTACACCTTC. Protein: CASSLGGGRGPRANYGYTF.

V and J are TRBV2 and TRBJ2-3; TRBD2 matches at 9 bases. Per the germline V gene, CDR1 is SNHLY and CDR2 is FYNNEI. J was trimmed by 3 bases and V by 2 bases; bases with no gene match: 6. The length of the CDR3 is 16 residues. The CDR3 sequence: CASSESQRGATDTQYF. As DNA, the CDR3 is TGTGCCAGCAGTGAAAGTCAGCGGGGGGCTACAGATACGCAGTATTTT.

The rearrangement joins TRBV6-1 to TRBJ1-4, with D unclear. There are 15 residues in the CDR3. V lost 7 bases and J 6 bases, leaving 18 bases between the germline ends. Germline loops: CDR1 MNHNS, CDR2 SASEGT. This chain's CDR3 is CASKTYATIDEKLFF. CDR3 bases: TGTGCCAGCAAGACTTACGCGACGATAGATGAAAAACTGTTTTTT.